A single sample gave rise to the 17 T cell receptor beta chains below, sequenced in a study of shared clonotypes between healthy human individuals. Profiled with immunoSEQ multiplex PCR; TCRdb holds only in-frame clones, not every one. The sample lists some 2.1 million clones, just over 90% occurring once. CD45RO-negative, CCR7-selected cells formed the naive CD8 fraction, which excluded terminally differentiated effector memory CD45RA+ cells. Sequenced input: naive CD8+ T cells from PBMCs. The receptor source for this set is a man aged 18 to 29 in good health. Some clones in this sample may be carry-over from other donors' samples.

This chain connects TRBV28 to TRBJ1-3, with D uncertain. Trimming left V 1 base short and J 4 bases short, with 8 bases between. This CDR3 is built from 14 residues. Germline CDR1 MDHEN, CDR2 SYDVKM. The CDR3 sequence: CASSLSPLGNTIYF. In nucleotides, the CDR3 is TGTGCCAGCAGTTTATCACCGTTGGGAAACACCATATATTTT.

The chain uses TRBV27 and TRBJ2-1; a weak D match, TRBD2 (6 bases). Between the trimmed V and J ends, which lost 6 bases and 4 bases, there was a span of 19 bases. This CDR3 has 16 residues. Germline assignment: CDR1 MNHEY and CDR2 SMNVEV (reference sequence). The CDR3 sequence: CASRALGGALYNEQFF. The CDR3 nucleotides read TGTGCCAGCAGGGCCCTGGGAGGTGCGCTTTACAATGAGCAGTTCTTC.

The V call is TRBV7-8, the J call TRBJ1-5, with unresolved D. The CDR3 has 15 amino acids. Per the germline V gene, CDR1 is SGHVS and CDR2 is FQNEAQ. V dropped 3 bases and J dropped 1 base, with 10 bases sitting between them. Written as DNA, the CDR3 is TGTGCCAGCAGCTTGGCAATTTGGAGCAATCAGCCCCAGCATTTT. Residues: CASSLAIWSNQPQHF.

V usage is TRBV5-8 and J usage is TRBJ2-7; D call uncertain. CDR1 and CDR2 (germline): SGHTS, YDEGEE. The CDR3 has 12 amino acids. Trimming pared 4 bases from V and 4 bases from J, leaving 9 bases between. CDR3 sequence reads: CASSGEIYEQYF. Here the CDR3 DNA reads TGTGCCAGCAGCGGAGAGATTTACGAGCAGTACTTC.

J is TRBJ2-1 and V is TRBV11-2; 8 nucleotides agree with TRBD2. The CDR3 has 17 amino acids. Germline lookup yields CDR1 SGHAT and CDR2 FQNNGV. After removal of 5 bases from V and 4 bases from J, the junction contained 13 bases not matched to a gene. The CDR3 region is CASSRTGESGRYNEQFF. The DNA of the CDR3 is TGTGCCAGCAGCCGCACCGGGGAGAGCGGGAGATACAATGAGCAGTTCTTC.

The chain couples TRBV28 to TRBJ2-5, with D possibly being TRBD1 (5 bases). The CDR3 length is 15 residues. Germline CDR1 MDHEN, CDR2 SYDVKM. V dropped 7 bases and J dropped 3 bases, with 18 bases sitting between them. The CDR3 is CASTVPAGPEETQYF. In nucleotides, the CDR3 is TGTGCCAGCACCGTTCCTGCAGGGCCCGAAGAGACCCAGTACTTC.

V usage is TRBV19 and J usage is TRBJ2-4; D is unresolved. The germline V and J ends were trimmed by 3 bases and 4 bases, with 19 bases remaining between them. The CDR3 sequence is 17 residues long. In germline, CDR1 is LNHDA, CDR2 SQIVND (reference sequence). This CDR3 is CASSIGVGPYPKNIQYF. CDR3 DNA sequence: TGTGCCAGTAGTATTGGGGTAGGGCCCTACCCTAAAAACATTCAGTACTTC.

The CDR3 region is CASSFRGLGAEINEQFF. The CDR3 coding sequence is TGTGCCAGCAGTTTTAGGGGGTTAGGCGCCGAAATCAATGAGCAGTTCTTC. The genes are TRBV28 and TRBJ2-1; maybe TRBD1 (6 bases). Germline V gene sequence: CDR1 MDHEN, CDR2 SYDVKM. The V and J ends lost 3 bases and 6 bases respectively, with 21 bases between them. CDR3 length equals 17 residues. The variable domain in full, completed from reference TRBV28 and TRBJ2-1, reads DVKVTQSSRYLVKRTGEKVFLECVQDMDHENMFWYRQDPGLGLRLIYFSYDVKMKEKGDIPEGYSVSREKKERFSLILESASTNQTSMYLCASSFRGLGAEINEQFFGPGTRLTVL.

The rearrangement joins TRBV7-9 to TRBJ1-1; D remains ambiguous. V was trimmed by 6 bases and J by 2 bases, leaving 13 bases between them. Germline loops: CDR1 SEHNR, CDR2 FQNEAQ (reference sequence). The CDR3 loop spans 14 amino acids. CDR3 in amino acids: CASRTPTRNTEAFF. As DNA, the CDR3 is TGTGCCAGCAGAACTCCTACCAGAAACACTGAAGCTTTCTTT.

This clone was seen only once. The chain uses TRBV5-4 and TRBJ2-3; TRBD2 aligns across 7 bases. CDR1 and CDR2 from the germline V gene are SGHNT and YYREEE (reference sequence). The CDR3 spans 17 residues. The V gene end was trimmed by 4 bases and the J gene end by 5 bases; junction bases not matched to a gene: 16. CDR3: CASSPPAAGVAVDTQYF. DNA for the CDR3: TGTGCCAGCAGCCCCCCCGCGGCGGGAGTGGCTGTAGATACGCAGTATTTT. The full variable domain, with the rest looked up from reference TRBV5-4 and TRBJ2-3, is ETGVTQSPTHLIKTRGQQVTLRCSSQSGHNTVSWYQQALGQGPQFIFQYYREEENGRGNFPPRFSGLQFPNYSSELNVNALELDDSALYLCASSPPAAGVAVDTQYFGPGTRLTVL.

This clone was found once. V is TRBV5-1 and J is TRBJ1-2; D call uncertain. Germline lookup yields CDR1 SGHRS and CDR2 YFSETQ. The CDR3 is made up of 15 amino acids. Trimming shortened V by 1 base and J by 0 bases, and 10 bases separated the two germline ends. The DNA of the CDR3 is TGCGCCAGCAGCTTGAAGGCAGTTCCTAACTATGGCTACACCTTC. Translated, it gives CASSLKAVPNYGYTF.

Of note for this clone: Other DNA sequences within the sample encode an identical CDR3. This chain connects TRBV4-1 to TRBJ2-2; no definite D call. Looked up from germline, CDR1 is MGHRA and CDR2 is YSYEKL. The CDR3 loop spans 11 amino acids. The germline V and J ends were trimmed by 4 bases and 8 bases, with 5 bases remaining between them. CDR3 region: CASSRPGELFF. The CDR3 DNA is TGCGCCAGCAGCCGCCCGGGGGAGCTGTTTTTT.

The rearrangement joins TRBV6-6 to TRBJ1-2; TRBD1 matches 8 bases. CDR1 and CDR2 (germline): MNHNY, SVGAGI (reference sequence). V shed 2 bases, J shed 1 base, and the junction held 6 bases outside the gene matches. This CDR3 is 16 amino acids long. CDR3 residues: CASSYLNRGINYGYTF. The CDR3, as DNA: TGTGCCAGCAGTTACCTTAACAGGGGGATTAACTATGGCTACACCTTC.

This clone was counted only a few times. This chain connects TRBV19 to TRBJ1-1; 7 bases are a match to TRBD1. Germline assignment: CDR1 LNHDA and CDR2 SQIVND (reference sequence). With V trimmed by 3 bases and J by 5 bases, 9 bases remained unmatched. The CDR3 runs 15 residues. The CDR3 region is CASSMTGWSGTEAFF. CDR3 bases: TGTGCCAGTAGTATGACAGGGTGGAGTGGGACTGAAGCTTTCTTT.

Of note for this clone: Additional DNA sequences in this sample encode the identical CDR3. The genes are TRBV27 and TRBJ2-7, with 11 positions matching TRBD2. Germline lookup yields CDR1 MNHEY and CDR2 SMNVEV (reference sequence). The ends lost 6 bases at V and 1 base at J; junction bases unmatched: 5. The CDR3 contains 15 residues. CDR3 region: CASSPGTSGSYEQYF. CDR3 nucleotide sequence: TGTGCCAGCAGCCCCGGGACTAGCGGATCCTACGAGCAGTACTTC.

J is TRBJ1-2 and V is TRBV9; 11 bases line up with TRBD1. J was trimmed by 4 bases and V by 3 bases; bases with no gene match: 11. CDR1 and CDR2 from the germline V gene are SGDLS and YYNGEE. CDR3 length: 17 residues. The CDR3 nucleotides read TGTGCCAGCAGCGAGGGAGGGCCTGGACAGGGGGCCTATGGCTACACCTTC. This gives the protein CASSEGGPGQGAYGYTF.

Worth noting for this clone: A junction boundary mismatches the germline segment, possibly from a read error. The chain uses TRBV20-1 and TRBJ2-5; D is unresolved. CDR1 is DFQATT, CDR2 SNEGSKA, per germline (reference sequence). The CDR3 contains 11 residues. The CDR3: CSASYSALAHF. As DNA, the CDR3 is TGCAGTGCAAGCTACTCCGCCCTGGCCCACTTC.